This TCR beta chain was found in a study of cytomegalovirus exposure and HLA in healthy donors. A multiplex PCR was run with 60 Vbeta primers and 13 Jbeta primers. Measured with immunoSEQ multiplex PCR; TCRdb has only the in-frame clones, and not every one. The table lists 90,000 to 110,000 clones, roughly 63% of them singletons. This clone was detected once. No antigen is known for it. In germline, CDR1 is SGHTA, CDR2 FQGNSA. Trimming removed 8 bases at V and 4 bases at J, with 14 bases between. This CDR3 is built from 14 residues. Study-wide points: According to a later analysis, donors in an Asian-associated ancestry cluster reportedly had fewer N-insertions than the approximately 670-donor mean.

The chain links TRBV7-2 to TRBJ2-2; maybe TRBD1 (5 bases). Material: PBMCs. This clonotype was obtained from a woman in her sixties or seventies in good health and CMV-seropositive. This CDR3 is CASGNSGLTGELFF. The CDR3 DNA sequence: TGTGCCAGCGGAAATTCAGGGCTCACCGGGGAGCTGTTTTTT.